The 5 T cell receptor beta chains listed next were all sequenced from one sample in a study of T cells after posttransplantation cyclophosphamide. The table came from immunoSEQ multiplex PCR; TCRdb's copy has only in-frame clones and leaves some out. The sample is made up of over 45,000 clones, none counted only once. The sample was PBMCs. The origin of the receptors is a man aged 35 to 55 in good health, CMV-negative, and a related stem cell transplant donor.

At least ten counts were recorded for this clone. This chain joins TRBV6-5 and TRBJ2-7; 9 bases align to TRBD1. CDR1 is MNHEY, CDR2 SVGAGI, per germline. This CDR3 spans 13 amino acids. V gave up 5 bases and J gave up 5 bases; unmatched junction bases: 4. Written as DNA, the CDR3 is TGTGCCAGCAGTGGGGACAGGGCCCACGAGCAGTACTTC. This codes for CASSGDRAHEQYF.

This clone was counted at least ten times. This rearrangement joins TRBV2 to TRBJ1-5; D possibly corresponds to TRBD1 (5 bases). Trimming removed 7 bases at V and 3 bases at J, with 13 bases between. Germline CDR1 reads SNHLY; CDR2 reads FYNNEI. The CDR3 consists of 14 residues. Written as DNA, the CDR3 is TGTGCCAGCATGACGGGGGGGAACAATCAGCCCCAGCATTTT. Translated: CASMTGGNNQPQHF.

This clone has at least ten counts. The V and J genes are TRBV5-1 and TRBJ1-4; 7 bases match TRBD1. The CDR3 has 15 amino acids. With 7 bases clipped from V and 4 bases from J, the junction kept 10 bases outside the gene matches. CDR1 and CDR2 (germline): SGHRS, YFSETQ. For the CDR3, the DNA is TGCGCCAGCGGACAGACAACAGGGGTTAATGAAAAACTGTTTTTT. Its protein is CASGQTTGVNEKLFF.

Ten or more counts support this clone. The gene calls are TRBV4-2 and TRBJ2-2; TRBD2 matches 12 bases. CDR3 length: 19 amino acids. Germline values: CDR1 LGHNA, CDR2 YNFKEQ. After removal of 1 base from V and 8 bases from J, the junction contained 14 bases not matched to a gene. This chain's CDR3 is CASSQGTSGRPEVGGELFF. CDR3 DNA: TGTGCCAGCAGCCAAGGCACTAGCGGGAGGCCGGAGGTCGGTGGGGAGCTGTTTTTT.

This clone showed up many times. CDR3 residues: CASSLWLAGVEQFF. The CDR3, as DNA: TGTGCCAGCAGTTTATGGTTAGCGGGAGTTGAGCAGTTCTTC. The chain uses TRBV28 and TRBJ2-1; TRBD2 agrees at 9 bases. Trimming cost V 0 bases and J 9 bases; bases outside gene matches: 3. The CDR3 sequence is 14 residues long. The germline CDR1 and CDR2 sequences are MDHEN and SYDVKM.